This T cell receptor (beta chain) was found in a study of blood T cells in healthy people across ages. Turning to the study itself: T cells yielded about one barcoded beta molecule per two cells through template switching.

The use of a sample-barcoded 5' primer and a J-beta primer mix characterized a second PCR of about 6 to 11 cycles. Each TCR beta cDNA got a 12-nucleotide random molecular identifier. TCRdb re-analysed the 5' RACE reads in MiXCR, keeping a single row per CDR3 protein. This table has some 1.8 million distinct CDR3 sequences, about 39% appearing once. Per the germline V gene, CDR1 is MNHEY and CDR2 is SMNVEV (reference sequence). The CDR3 totals 17 residues. Deletions cut 4 bases from V and 4 bases from J, with 22 bases between. Overall study results and limits: The study lacked donor CMV status, which possibly confounded expanded clonotype changes.

This clonotype was counted only a few times. As yet, its antigen is unknown. The chain couples TRBV27 to TRBJ1-2, with no clear D. The sequenced material came from blood. The source of this sequence is a human donor in good health. CDR3 coding DNA: TGTGCCAGCAGTTACTCTGTCGGGGAAACTCTCTCCTATGGCTACACCTTC. Translation: CASSYSVGETLSYGYTF.